This T cell receptor (beta chain) originates from a study of blood T cell repertoires in COVID-19. Study as a whole: Collection of acute and convalescent COVID-19 samples took place in the United States, Italy and Spain. PBMCs, B-cell-depleted T cells, or T cells provided the cDNA or gDNA that made up the material.

This clone was detected a few times. The V end lost 7 bases, the J end lost 3 bases, and 16 bases lay between the germline ends. This CDR3 contains 15 residues. CDR1 and CDR2 (germline): LGHNT, FRNRAP. The assay was immunoSEQ multiplex PCR, and TCRdb's table has in-frame clones only and misses some. Of some 58,000 clones detected, 80% to 90% appear once; the ten largest clones hold 1.2%. The chain recombines TRBV12-5 with TRBJ1-5; no firm D call. Sample: peripheral blood. The receptor comes from a middle-aged man with acute or convalescent COVID-19. CDR3 nucleotide sequence: TGTGCTAGTGCCGTGGACGGGAGGGACAATCAGCCCCAGCATTTT. It translates to CASAVDGRDNQPQHF.